The rows below give T cell receptor beta chains drawn from one sample of a study of identical twins. TCRdb itself ran the 5' RACE reads through MiXCR, one entry per CDR3 protein. The table includes roughly 190,000 distinct CDR3 sequences, about 16% detected once. These same data were also listed under a study on T cells expressing NK-cell markers.

Input material: CD8+ T cells sorted from blood. Every receptor here comes from a young woman in good health. The CDR3 runs from the conserved cysteine through the conserved F or W. A D gene is named only where the DNA matches it firmly. Clone size is not always given. Where it is, it says once, few, many or a class for expanded clones.

j_call	d_call	clone_size	v_call	cdr3_aa	cdr3_nt
TRBJ2-5	TRBD1	few	TRBV9	CASSSPRGLTQYF	TGTGCCAGCAGCTCTCCCAGGGGGCTGACCCAGTACTTC
TRBJ2-2	TRBD2	once	TRBV15	CATSHLGRGSGELFF	TGTGCCACCAGCCACCTGGGGAGGGGATCCGGGGAGCTGTTTTTT
TRBJ2-7	TRBD2	few	TRBV15	CATSRGTSNSYEQYF	TGTGCCACCAGCAGAGGGACTAGCAACTCCTACGAGCAGTACTTC
TRBJ2-5	TRBD1	many	TRBV12-3/TRBV12-4	CASSSSGTEETQYF	TGTGCCAGCAGTTCCTCCGGGACAGAAGAGACCCAGTACTTC
TRBJ2-2	TRBD2	NA	TRBV7-9	CASSLTRGDGGELFF	TGTGCCAGCAGCTTAACGCGGGGGGACGGCGGGGAGCTGTTTTTT
TRBJ2-1	NA	NA	TRBV5-1	CASSWEGASYNEQFF	TGCGCCAGCAGCTGGGAGGGGGCATCCTACAATGAGCAGTTCTTC
TRBJ2-5	TRBD2	few	TRBV10-3	CAISEAVSGDQETQYF	TGTGCCATCAGTGAGGCGGTTAGCGGGGACCAAGAGACCCAGTACTTC
TRBJ2-3	TRBD2	once	TRBV5-6	CASSLRQRGNPTDTQYF	TGTGCCAGCAGCTTGCGTCAGCGGGGGAACCCCACAGATACGCAGTATTTT
TRBJ2-7	NA	NA	TRBV20-1	CSVVPAAAPGSYEQYF	TGCAGTGTGGTCCCGGCGGCTGCTCCAGGCTCCTACGAGCAGTACTTC
TRBJ2-7	NA	NA	TRBV7-3	CASSFHKQYF	TGTGCCAGCAGCTTCCACAAGCAGTACTTC
TRBJ2-7	NA	NA	TRBV6-2/TRBV6-3	CASTSARAGEHYEQYF	TGTGCCAGCACCTCGGCCCGGGCAGGGGAACACTACGAGCAGTACTTC
TRBJ2-1	TRBD2	NA	TRBV5-5	CASSPTSGRVDEQFF	TGTGCCAGCAGCCCGACTAGCGGGAGGGTGGATGAGCAGTTCTTC
TRBJ1-2	TRBD1	few	TRBV29-1	CSDRTGGCRYTF	TGCAGCGATCGGACAGGGGGATGTCGCTACACCTTC
TRBJ2-2	TRBD2	few	TRBV9	CASSELTGGDGELFF	TGTGCCAGCAGCGAACTGACGGGGGGGGACGGGGAGCTGTTTTTT
TRBJ2-1	NA	few	TRBV7-2	CASSLMAEPLYNEQFF	TGTGCCAGCAGCTTAATGGCCGAACCATTATACAATGAGCAGTTCTTC
TRBJ2-7	TRBD2	few	TRBV11-3	CASSPTSGRNYEQYF	TGTGCCAGCAGCCCAACTAGCGGGAGAAACTACGAGCAGTACTTC
TRBJ2-7	NA	many	TRBV5-1	CASRDRSSYEQYF	TGCGCCAGCAGAGACAGGAGCTCCTACGAGCAGTACTTC
TRBJ2-7	TRBD2	NA	TRBV30	CAWTPAGGPLEQYF	TGTGCCTGGACCCCAGCGGGAGGGCCTCTCGAGCAGTACTTC
TRBJ2-1	NA	few	TRBV30	CAWSVLRGEQFF	TGTGCCTGGAGTGTACTGCGAGGGGAGCAGTTCTTC
TRBJ1-5	TRBD1	few	TRBV12-3/TRBV12-4	CASSFAQGGNQPQHF	TGTGCCAGCAGTTTCGCTCAGGGGGGCAATCAGCCCCAGCATTTT
TRBJ2-7	NA	once	TRBV7-9	CASSSLGDEQYF	TGTGCCAGCAGCTCCCTCGGGGACGAGCAGTACTTC
TRBJ1-1	NA	NA	TRBV5-1	CASSFAPTGTEAFF	TGCGCCAGCAGCTTTGCTCCCACGGGTACTGAAGCTTTCTTT
TRBJ1-2	NA	few	TRBV10-2	CASSEGGGGYGYTF	TGCGCCAGCAGTGAGGGGGGTGGAGGATATGGCTACACCTTC
TRBJ1-1	TRBD1	many	TRBV12-3/TRBV12-4	CASSLGTGAEAFF	TGTGCCAGCAGTTTAGGGACAGGGGCTGAAGCTTTCTTT
TRBJ2-5	TRBD2	few	TRBV6-2/TRBV6-3	CASSYLREGRETQYF	TGTGCCAGCAGTTACCTGCGGGAGGGCCGAGAGACCCAGTACTTC
TRBJ2-1	TRBD2	NA	TRBV7-9	CASSSGLAGGPYNEQFF	TGTGCCAGCAGCTCGGGACTAGCGGGGGGACCCTACAATGAGCAGTTCTTC
TRBJ1-1	NA	many	TRBV12-3/TRBV12-4	CASTWGGMNTEAFF	TGTGCCAGCACCTGGGGGGGGATGAACACTGAAGCTTTCTTT
TRBJ2-1	TRBD2	many	TRBV3-1	CASSQGSGDFNEQFF	TGTGCCAGCAGCCAAGGTAGCGGGGACTTCAATGAGCAGTTCTTC
TRBJ2-7	NA	few	TRBV4-3	CASSPGSASYEQYF	TGCGCCAGCAGCCCCGGGAGCGCTTCCTACGAGCAGTACTTC
TRBJ1-2	NA	few	TRBV5-6	CASSFDVSNYGYTF	TGTGCCAGCAGCTTTGACGTATCTAACTATGGCTACACCTTC